The 5 T cell receptor beta chains below all came from one sample that was sequenced in a study of PD-1 blockade in classical Hodgkin lymphoma. Specified time point: newly diagnosed, previously untreated cHL patient sample. Purified CD4+ T cells were obtained from thawed PBMCs through magnetic negative selection. TCRdb's copy holds only in-frame clones and misses some; the assay was immunoSEQ multiplex PCR. The table lists roughly 20,000 clones, about 80% of them singletons. Source material: CD4+ T cells from blood. These receptors were taken from a human donor with classical Hodgkin lymphoma.

V usage is TRBV2 and J usage is TRBJ1-3; D unresolved. This CDR3 spans 17 amino acids. Trimming removed 0 bases from V and 0 bases from J, with 12 bases in between. The germline V gene encodes CDR1 SNHLY and CDR2 FYNNEI. For the CDR3, the DNA is TGTGCCAGCAGTGAAGCTGGGAAGGTCGGCTCTGGAAACACCATATATTTT. It translates to CASSEAGKVGSGNTIYF.

This chain links TRBV19 with TRBJ2-7; D gene unclear. Trimming left V 8 bases short and J 2 bases short, with 13 bases between. The CDR3 covers 13 residues. CDR1 is LNHDA and CDR2 is SQIVND in the germline V gene (reference sequence). CDR3 DNA sequence: TGTGCCAGTTCTTTGGGCGGCACCTACGAGCAGTACTTC. The encoded protein is CASSLGGTYEQYF.

This clone came up a few times. J is TRBJ2-7 and V is TRBV5-4, with D possibly being TRBD1 (5 bases). Trimming left V 2 bases short and J 0 bases short, with 6 bases between. Germline CDR1 and CDR2: SGHNT and YYREEE (reference sequence). The CDR3 consists of 13 residues. In DNA form, the CDR3 reads TGTGCCAGCAGCTTAGGGGCCTCCTACGAGCAGTACTTC. Encoded protein: CASSLGASYEQYF.

The chain combines TRBV5-1 with TRBJ1-1; D remains unclear. CDR1 is SGHRS and CDR2 is YFSETQ in the germline V gene. V lost 0 bases and J lost 4, with 10 bases in between. The CDR3 contains 14 residues. CDR3 protein: CASSLVTASTEAFF. CDR3 nucleotides: TGCGCCAGCAGCTTGGTGACCGCCAGCACTGAAGCTTTCTTT.

V is TRBV19 and J is TRBJ1-1; the D is unclear. Between the trimmed V and J ends, which lost 3 bases and 5 bases, there was a span of 16 bases. Germline V CDR1 and CDR2: LNHDA, SQIVND (reference sequence). The CDR3 is 15 amino acids. The CDR3 DNA reads as TGTGCCAGTAGTATCTCCCGGGCTACGAAAACTGAAGCTTTCTTT. Amino acids: CASSISRATKTEAFF.